The clone carrying this T cell receptor (beta chain) has a handful of counts. The data were taken from a study of human T cells and chemical hapten exposure. During construction of the library, unique molecular identifiers were attached to individual cDNA molecules for quantitative, reproducible TCR counting. TCRdb reprocessed the RACE reads via MiXCR and lists one record per CDR3 protein. The sample consists of about 380,000 distinct CDR3 sequences, about 6% of them appearing once. The CDR3 is 19 residues long. From germline, CDR1 is LGHNT and CDR2 FRNRAP. Germline trimming cut 0 bases from V and 3 bases from J; bases unmatched to any gene: 11. As for time point: patch test 2, 6 weeks after DPC sensitization. Specified treatment: therapeutic diphenylcyclopropenone sensitization with weekly scalp DPC.

This specimen consisted of whole blood, obtained in connection with sensitization to the hapten diphenylcyclopropenone (DPC). The V gene is TRBV12-5, the J gene TRBJ1-4; 9 bases align to TRBD1. The clonotype comes from a woman between 18 and 30 years old with alopecia areata. Some clones in this sample may be carry-over from other donors' samples. The chain's CDR3 is CASGLVLPQGAGANEKLFF. The CDR3 DNA sequence: TGTGCTAGTGGTTTGGTCCTTCCACAGGGGGCAGGAGCTAATGAAAAACTGTTTTTT.